Described below is a single TCR beta chain sequence and its context. Its antigen is undetermined. The record originates from a study of CD8 T cells in ankylosing spondylitis. The CDR3 is 16 amino acids. In germline, CDR1 is LGHDT, CDR2 YNNKEL (reference sequence). V was clipped by 4 bases and J by 5 bases, with 15 bases between them. Each CDR3 protein gets one entry after TCRdb re-called the 5' RACE reads with MiXCR. The table has around 540,000 distinct CDR3 sequences, roughly 13% seen once. Study-level points and caveats: Seemingly distinctive of ankylosing spondylitis blood was a TCR beta motif formed by eight highly homologous variants. Earlier reports found some motif variants in synovial fluid and blood in reactive arthritis.

This chain links TRBV3-1 with TRBJ1-6; weak D call: TRBD1 (5 bases). This TCR was recovered from a male donor with ankylosing spondylitis. Sequencing input: blood, either unsorted or a sorted T cell fraction (not recorded which). The CDR3 coding sequence is TGTGCCAGCAGCCCCCGTCCGGGGACGGATAATTCACCCCTCCACTTT. As protein: CASSPRPGTDNSPLHF. Complete variable domain (other parts from reference TRBV3-1 and TRBJ1-6): DTAVSQTPKYLVTQMGNDKSIKCEQNLGHDTMYWYKQDSKKFLKIMFSYNNKELIINETVPNRFSPKSPDKAHLNLHINSLELGDSAVYFCASSPRPGTDNSPLHFGNGTRLTVT.